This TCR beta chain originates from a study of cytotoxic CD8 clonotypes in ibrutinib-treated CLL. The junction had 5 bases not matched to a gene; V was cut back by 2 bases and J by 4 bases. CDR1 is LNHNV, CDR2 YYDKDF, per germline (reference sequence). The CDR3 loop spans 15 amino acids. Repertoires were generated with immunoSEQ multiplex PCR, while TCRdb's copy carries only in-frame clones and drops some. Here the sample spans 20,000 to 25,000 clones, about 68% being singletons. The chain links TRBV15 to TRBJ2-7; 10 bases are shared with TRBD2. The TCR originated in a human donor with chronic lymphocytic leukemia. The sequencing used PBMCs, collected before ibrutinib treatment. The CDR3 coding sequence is TGTGCCACCAGCAGACTGACTAGCGGGTCTTACGAGCAGTACTTC. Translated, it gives CATSRLTSGSYEQYF. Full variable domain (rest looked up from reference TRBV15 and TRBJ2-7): DAMVIQNPRYQVTQFGKPVTLSCSQTLNHNVMYWYQQKSSQAPKLLFHYYDKDFNNEADTPDNFQSRRPNTSFCFLDIRSPGLGDTAMYLCATSRLTSGSYEQYFGPGTRLTVT.